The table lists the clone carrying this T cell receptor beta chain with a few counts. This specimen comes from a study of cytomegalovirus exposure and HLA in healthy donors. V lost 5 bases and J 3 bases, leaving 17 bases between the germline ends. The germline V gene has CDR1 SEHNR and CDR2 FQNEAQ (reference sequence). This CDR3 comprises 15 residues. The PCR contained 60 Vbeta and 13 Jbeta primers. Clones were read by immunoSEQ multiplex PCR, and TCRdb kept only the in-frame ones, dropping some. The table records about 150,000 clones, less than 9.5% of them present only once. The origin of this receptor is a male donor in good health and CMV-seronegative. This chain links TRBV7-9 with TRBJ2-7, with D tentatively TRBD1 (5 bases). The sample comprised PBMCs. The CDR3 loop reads CASSPLSDSLYEQYF. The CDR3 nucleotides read TGTGCCAGCAGCCCCCTAAGCGACAGCCTCTACGAGCAGTACTTC.